This T cell receptor beta chain is from a study of tumour-infiltrating T cells in Burkitt lymphoma. Study in general: Overall and progression-free survival were predicted by productive clonality.

Measured with immunoSEQ multiplex PCR; TCRdb has only the in-frame clones, and not every one. Among thousands of clones listed, around 62% were seen once. The V gene's germline CDR1 is GTSNPN and CDR2 SVGIG (reference sequence). The germline V and J ends were trimmed by 0 bases and 4 bases, with 6 bases remaining between them. The CDR3 totals 12 residues. Material for sequencing was tumor tissue. This TCR derives from a human donor with diffuse large B-cell lymphoma. The chain uses TRBV30 and TRBJ1-1; the D gene is possibly TRBD1 (5 bases). The CDR3 coding sequence is TGTGCCTGGAGTGTCGGGGGCACTGAAGCTTTCTTT. Translating it yields CAWSVGGTEAFF.